Below are 2 T cell receptor beta chains sequenced from a single sample in a study of Graves' ophthalmopathy and Graves' hyperthyroidism. Scientists amplified the TCR beta CDR3 regions from RNA transcripts. The authors performed first-round RT-PCR with HTBI primers and then a second-round multiplex PCR. TCRdb itself ran the multiplex PCR reads through MiXCR, one entry per CDR3 protein. The sample shows hundreds of thousands of distinct CDR3 sequences, about 20% of them seen only once. The sample comprised peripheral blood. These receptors were obtained from a woman aged 18-29 years with stable Graves' hyperthyroidism. Some clones in this sample may be carry-over from other donors' samples.

This clonotype showed up many times. The V call is TRBV5-1, the J call TRBJ1-1; unclear D gene. CDR1 SGHRS and CDR2 YFSETQ come from the germline V gene. Trimming took 3 bases from V and 4 from J, leaving 7 bases between them. The CDR3 covers 12 residues. The CDR3 sequence is CASSWPSTEAFF. CDR3 nucleotides: TGCGCCAGCAGCTGGCCAAGCACTGAAGCTTTCTTT.

This clonotype was detected ten times or more. The V gene is TRBV15, the J gene TRBJ2-2; D uncertain. Germline lookup yields CDR1 LNHNV and CDR2 YYDKDF (reference sequence). This CDR3 is 14 amino acids long. Trimming cost V 1 base and J 6 bases, with 9 bases left between them. CDR3 coding DNA: TGTGCCACCAGCAGAGTTTCGGTACCCGGGGAGCTGTTTTTT. It specifies CATSRVSVPGELFF.